The 7 T cell receptor beta chains listed next were all sequenced from one sample in a study of technical replicates of blood from several donors. Clones were read by immunoSEQ multiplex PCR, and TCRdb kept only the in-frame ones, dropping some. Of 75,000 to 80,000 clones detected, approximately 94% appear once; the ten largest clones hold approximately 0.4%. The sequenced sample consisted of T cells isolated from PBMCs. These receptors were taken from a human donor in good health.

The chain recombines TRBV19 with TRBJ1-1; D uncertain. This CDR3 spans 16 amino acids. Trimming stripped 3 bases from V and 8 bases from J, with 22 bases between. The germline V gene has CDR1 LNHDA and CDR2 SQIVND (reference sequence). CDR3 nucleotide sequence: TGTGCCAGTAGTATTTCAACTCGAGGGCCCGAGGGAGAAGCTTTCTTT. It yields the protein CASSISTRGPEGEAFF.

The chain has TRBV9 and TRBJ2-2; D is undetermined. The V end was cut by 1 base, the J end by 0 bases, with 13 bases between. The germline gives CDR1 SGDLS, CDR2 YYNGEE. CDR3 length equals 17 residues. The CDR3 sequence: CASSVNRDNANTGELFF. In nucleotides, the CDR3 is TGTGCCAGCAGCGTAAATAGAGACAACGCGAACACCGGGGAGCTGTTTTTT.

This chain uses TRBV5-1 with TRBJ2-1, with TRBD2 matching over 7 bases. Germline values: CDR1 SGHRS, CDR2 YFSETQ. CDR3 length: 15 amino acids. J gave up 10 bases and V 1 base, and 11 bases lay outside the gene matches. Here the CDR3 DNA reads TGCGCCAGCAGCTTGCGGCTAGCGGTCGTAGGAGAGCAGTTCTTC. This encodes CASSLRLAVVGEQFF.

The chain joins TRBV9 to TRBJ2-2; D possibly corresponds to TRBD2 (7 bases). CDR1 and CDR2 from the germline V gene are SGDLS and YYNGEE. The CDR3 is 16 residues long. Trimming removed 3 bases at V and 3 bases at J, with 15 bases between. The CDR3 region has the DNA TGTGCCAGCAGCGCCTCCGGGGGGCGGTACACCGGGGAGCTGTTTTTT. This sequence encodes CASSASGGRYTGELFF.

The chain uses TRBV6-1 and TRBJ2-6; 9 bases map to TRBD1. With V trimmed by 1 base and J by 4 bases, 8 bases remained unmatched. The CDR3 length is 18 residues. CDR1 is MNHNS and CDR2 is SASEGT in the germline V gene. CDR3 in DNA: TGTGCCAGCAGTGAAGACTGGACAGGGGTGGCGGGGGCCAACGTCCTGACTTTC. Its protein product is CASSEDWTGVAGANVLTF.

This chain joins TRBV5-1 and TRBJ1-4, with 9 bases that match TRBD1. The CDR3 has 16 residues. J lost 2 bases, V lost 4 bases, and 6 bases had no gene match. CDR1 SGHRS and CDR2 YFSETQ come from the germline V gene. The CDR3 region is CASSPGQGTTNEKLFF. The CDR3 DNA reads as TGCGCCAGCAGCCCGGGACAGGGCACGACTAATGAAAAACTGTTTTTT.

The rearrangement uses TRBV30 and TRBJ1-4, with a weak D call TRBD1 (6 bases). The CDR3 contains 12 residues. Germline V gives CDR1 GTSNPN, CDR2 SVGIG (reference sequence). The V and J ends lost 2 bases and 8 bases respectively, with 9 bases between them. CDR3 sequence reads: CAWSLQGEKLFF. The CDR3 coding sequence is TGTGCCTGGAGTTTACAGGGCGAAAAACTGTTTTTT.